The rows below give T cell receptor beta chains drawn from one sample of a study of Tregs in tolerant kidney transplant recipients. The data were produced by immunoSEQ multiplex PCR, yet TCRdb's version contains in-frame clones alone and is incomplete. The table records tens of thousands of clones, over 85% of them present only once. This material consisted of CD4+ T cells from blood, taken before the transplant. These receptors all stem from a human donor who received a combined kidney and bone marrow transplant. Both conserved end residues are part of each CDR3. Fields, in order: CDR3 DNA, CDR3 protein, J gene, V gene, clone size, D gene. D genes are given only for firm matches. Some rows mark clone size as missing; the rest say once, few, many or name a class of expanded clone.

DNA: TGTGCCAGCAGCTCCGGGACACCTTACAATGAGCAGTTCTTC; CDR3: CASSSGTPYNEQFF; J: TRBJ2-1; V: TRBV9; size: NA; D: NA
DNA: TGTGCCAGCTCACCGGATTTTGGGGGGACAGGGGCTTTCTACGAGCAGTACTTC; CDR3: CASSPDFGGTGAFYEQYF; J: TRBJ2-7; V: TRBV18; size: NA; D: TRBD1
DNA: TGTGCCAGCAGCTTGTCAGGGGGACCCTACGAGCAGTACTTC; CDR3: CASSLSGGPYEQYF; J: TRBJ2-7; V: TRBV5-5; size: NA; D: TRBD1
DNA: TGTGCCAGCAGCCCAAGCGGAGCGGGGGGGACTCTTGATACGCAGTATTTT; CDR3: CASSPSGAGGTLDTQYF; J: TRBJ2-3; V: TRBV9; size: NA; D: TRBD2
DNA: TGTGCCATCAGTGAGTCGAGAGAGACCCAGTACTTC; CDR3: CAISESRETQYF; J: TRBJ2-5; V: TRBV10-3; size: NA; D: NA
DNA: TGTGCCAGCTCAAAAGGGGAGGGAACCTACGAGCAGTACTTC; CDR3: CASSKGEGTYEQYF; J: TRBJ2-7; V: TRBV18; size: NA; D: TRBD2
DNA: TGTGCCAGCAGTATCTACCCTCAGGGCCATGGCTACACCTTC; CDR3: CASSIYPQGHGYTF; J: TRBJ1-2; V: TRBV7-2; size: NA; D: NA
DNA: TGTGCCAGCTCACCTTCCGGACTAGCGGGAGTCACCGGGGAGCTGTTTTTT; CDR3: CASSPSGLAGVTGELFF; J: TRBJ2-2; V: TRBV18; size: NA; D: TRBD2
DNA: TGTGCCAGTAGTATAGATGTCCTCCCCTACGAGCAGTACTTC; CDR3: CASSIDVLPYEQYF; J: TRBJ2-7; V: TRBV19; size: once; D: NA
DNA: TGTGCCAGTGGACAGGGTAGAAGAAGCACAGATACGCAGTATTTT; CDR3: CASGQGRRSTDTQYF; J: TRBJ2-3; V: TRBV19; size: NA; D: TRBD1
DNA: TGCGCCAGCAGCCGTCCCCACCCCGGGGGGGCCCCAGATACGCAGTATTTT; CDR3: CASSRPHPGGAPDTQYF; J: TRBJ2-3; V: TRBV5-1; size: NA; D: TRBD2
DNA: TGTGCCATCAGTGTTAGCAGGGGACGACCAAGTAGCACAGATACGCAGTATTTT; CDR3: CAISVSRGRPSSTDTQYF; J: TRBJ2-3; V: TRBV10-3; size: NA; D: NA
DNA: TGTGCCAGTAGTATAGCGAGGGTCGGAGACGAGCAGTACTTC; CDR3: CASSIARVGDEQYF; J: TRBJ2-7; V: TRBV19; size: NA; D: NA
DNA: TGTGCCAGCTTTGGGGGGAGCAGCACAGATACGCAGTATTTT; CDR3: CASFGGSSTDTQYF; J: TRBJ2-3; V: TRBV2; size: NA; D: NA
DNA: TGTGCCAGCAGGAGGGACAGTTACAATGAGCAGTTCTTC; CDR3: CASRRDSYNEQFF; J: TRBJ2-1; V: TRBV5-4; size: once; D: TRBD1
DNA: TGTGCCAGCAGCGTAGACAGCTCCTATAATTCACCCCTCCACTTT; CDR3: CASSVDSSYNSPLHF; J: TRBJ1-6; V: TRBV9; size: NA; D: NA
DNA: TGTGCCAGCAGTGAACACAGGGGAGCCTATAATTCACCCCTCCACTTT; CDR3: CASSEHRGAYNSPLHF; J: TRBJ1-6; V: TRBV6-1; size: NA; D: TRBD1
DNA: TGCGCCAGCAGCTCCGGACAGGGAACAGATACGCAGTATTTT; CDR3: CASSSGQGTDTQYF; J: TRBJ2-3; V: TRBV5-1; size: NA; D: TRBD1
DNA: TGTGCCAGCAGCTCCAGGGGGAGCACTGAAGCTTTCTTT; CDR3: CASSSRGSTEAFF; J: TRBJ1-1; V: TRBV27; size: once; D: TRBD1
DNA: TGCGCCAGCAGCTTGGCCTTGGCGGCTAGCACAGATACGCAGTATTTT; CDR3: CASSLALAASTDTQYF; J: TRBJ2-3; V: TRBV5-1; size: NA; D: NA
DNA: TGTGCCAGCAGCTTGCTAGCGGGATCTTCTACAGATACGCAGTATTTT; CDR3: CASSLLAGSSTDTQYF; J: TRBJ2-3; V: TRBV7-2; size: NA; D: TRBD2
DNA: TGTGCCAGCAGCAAAGATGTCCGACAGTTTTATGGCTACACCTTC; CDR3: CASSKDVRQFYGYTF; J: TRBJ1-2; V: TRBV21-1; size: NA; D: NA
DNA: TGTGCCAGCTCACCCGAGGCAAGCACAGATACGCAGTATTTT; CDR3: CASSPEASTDTQYF; J: TRBJ2-3; V: TRBV18; size: NA; D: NA
DNA: TGTGCCAGCAGCTTGGTCCTTGGACTAGCGGTTTACGAGCAGTACTTC; CDR3: CASSLVLGLAVYEQYF; J: TRBJ2-7; V: TRBV5-5; size: NA; D: TRBD2
DNA: TGTGCCAGCAGTGTGGCAGGGGAGCGCAATGAGCAGTTCTTC; CDR3: CASSVAGERNEQFF; J: TRBJ2-1; V: TRBV25-1; size: NA; D: NA
DNA: TGTGCCAGCAGTGACCCACTTCCCGGTTGCGAGCAGTACTTC; CDR3: CASSDPLPGCEQYF; J: TRBJ2-7; V: TRBV6-4; size: once; D: NA
DNA: TGTGCCAGCAGCCCGGGACACGGGAATTCCCCCCTCCACTTT; CDR3: CASSPGHGNSPLHF; J: TRBJ1-6; V: TRBV7-2; size: NA; D: NA
DNA: TGTGCCAGTAGTATAACGGGGCAGGGGGCGCAGCCCCAGCATTTT; CDR3: CASSITGQGAQPQHF; J: TRBJ1-5; V: TRBV19; size: NA; D: TRBD1
DNA: TGTGCCAGCAGCCCTCAGCAGGGGTCCCACACTGAAGCTTTCTTT; CDR3: CASSPQQGSHTEAFF; J: TRBJ1-1; V: TRBV7-9; size: NA; D: NA
DNA: TGTGCCAGCAGCTTAGGCGGTAGCGGGCCCTACGAGCAGTACTTC; CDR3: CASSLGGSGPYEQYF; J: TRBJ2-7; V: TRBV11-2; size: once; D: TRBD2
DNA: TGTGCCAGCAGCTCATCCGGGTCCCACTACGAGCAGTACTTC; CDR3: CASSSSGSHYEQYF; J: TRBJ2-7; V: TRBV7-2; size: NA; D: NA
DNA: TGTGCCTGGACGCAACTCGGACTACGGGAGACCCAGTACTTC; CDR3: CAWTQLGLRETQYF; J: TRBJ2-5; V: TRBV30; size: NA; D: NA
DNA: TGCGCCAGCAGCTTGGGTTTAGCGGGAGAGGATACGCAGTATTTT; CDR3: CASSLGLAGEDTQYF; J: TRBJ2-3; V: TRBV5-1; size: NA; D: TRBD2
DNA: TGTGCCAGCAGCGTAGGGATGGACACGCTCACAGATACGCAGTATTTT; CDR3: CASSVGMDTLTDTQYF; J: TRBJ2-3; V: TRBV9; size: NA; D: NA
DNA: TGCGCCAGCAGCTTGGGGCAGGGGAACTATGGCTACACCTTC; CDR3: CASSLGQGNYGYTF; J: TRBJ1-2; V: TRBV5-1; size: NA; D: NA
DNA: TGTGCCAGCATCCTTGGGACTAGCGGGAGGTCTAGCACAGATACGCAGTATTTT; CDR3: CASILGTSGRSSTDTQYF; J: TRBJ2-3; V: TRBV2; size: NA; D: TRBD2
DNA: TGTGCCTCAGGTGGGCAGGTGAACACCGGGGAGCTGTTTTTT; CDR3: CASGGQVNTGELFF; J: TRBJ2-2; V: TRBV10-3; size: few; D: NA
DNA: TGTGCCAGCAGCCCCCAAGCCAACGGAGAGACCCAGTACTTC; CDR3: CASSPQANGETQYF; J: TRBJ2-5; V: TRBV7-6; size: NA; D: NA
DNA: TGTGCCATTACGGAGCGGGCGAGCTCCTACAATGAGCAGTTCTTC; CDR3: CAITERASSYNEQFF; J: TRBJ2-1; V: TRBV7-9; size: few; D: NA
DNA: TGTGCCACCCGACCGGGACAGGGGGATAGCAATCAGCCCCAGCATTTT; CDR3: CATRPGQGDSNQPQHF; J: TRBJ1-5; V: TRBV10-3; size: few; D: TRBD1
DNA: TGCGCCAGCAGCTCTCCTAGCGGGAACACCGGGGAGCTGTTTTTT; CDR3: CASSSPSGNTGELFF; J: TRBJ2-2; V: TRBV5-1; size: NA; D: TRBD2
DNA: TGCGCCAGCAGTTTCTCCGGGACAGGGCTAAACATTCAGTACTTC; CDR3: CASSFSGTGLNIQYF; J: TRBJ2-4; V: TRBV5-1; size: once; D: TRBD1
DNA: TGCGCCAGCAGCTTGCCGGGACAGGGTTTCAACGAGCAGTACTTC; CDR3: CASSLPGQGFNEQYF; J: TRBJ2-7; V: TRBV5-1; size: NA; D: TRBD1
DNA: TGTGCCAGCTCACCGACCGGGACTAGTCCCGAGCAGTACTTC; CDR3: CASSPTGTSPEQYF; J: TRBJ2-7; V: TRBV18; size: NA; D: TRBD2
DNA: TGTGCCTGGAGCCCCTTATCCGGGTTTATGGACTACGAGCAGTACTTC; CDR3: CAWSPLSGFMDYEQYF; J: TRBJ2-7; V: TRBV30; size: NA; D: NA